This TCR beta chain appears in the sequencing data of a study of glioma-infiltrating T cells. Using RNA template, CDR3s of TCR alpha and beta were amplified with iRepertoire arm-PCR. Tissue mRNA or PBMC total RNA, about 90-400 ng, went into one-step reverse transcription and amplification. TCRdb reanalysed the multiplex PCR reads using MiXCR and keeps one entry per CDR3 protein. Here the sample spans some 160,000 distinct CDR3 sequences, more than 35% being singletons. The CDR3 consists of 14 residues. The germline gives CDR1 MDHEN, CDR2 SYDVKM. V shed 7 bases and J shed 0 bases, with 9 bases lying between them. This clonotype appeared many times. Its target is unknown. Study-level results: Only very few CDR3 sequences appeared in both tissue and blood.

The chain joins TRBV28 to TRBJ1-4, with D possibly TRBD1 on 5 matching bases. The clonotype was recovered from a human donor with low-grade glioma or glioblastoma, undergoing nonglioma brain surgery, or in good health (not recorded which). Sequenced input: glioma tissue, nonneoplastic brain tissue, or PBMCs (not recorded which). In nucleotides, the CDR3 is TGTGCCAGCAACGACAGAACAACTAATGAAAAACTGTTTTTT. It codes for CASNDRTTNEKLFF. Based on the CDR3 plus reference TRBV28 and TRBJ1-4, the full variable domain is DVKVTQSSRYLVKRTGEKVFLECVQDMDHENMFWYRQDPGLGLRLIYFSYDVKMKEKGDIPEGYSVSREKKERFSLILESASTNQTSMYLCASNDRTTNEKLFFGSGTQLSVL.